Shown below are 10 T cell receptor beta chains from a single sample sequenced in a study of shared clonotypes between healthy human individuals. Only in-frame clones appear in the TCRdb table, and some are missing; sequencing was by immunoSEQ multiplex PCR. This table has approximately 700,000 clones, around 73% appearing once. The material sequenced was memory CD4+ T cells sorted from blood. The subset denotes: CD45RA-negative fraction. The receptors were sampled from a young woman in good health.

The rearrangement uses TRBV2 and TRBJ2-5; D is uncertain. V lost 4 bases to trimming and J lost 3 bases, with 9 bases between them. Germline CDR1 and CDR2: SNHLY and FYNNEI. The CDR3 contains 13 residues. CDR3 in DNA: TGTGCCAGCAGTGCCCCTAGTGAAGAGACCCAGTACTTC. As protein: CASSAPSEETQYF. The variable domain in full, completed from reference TRBV2 and TRBJ2-5, reads EPEVTQTPSHQVTQMGQEVILRCVPISNHLYFYWYRQILGQKVEFLVSFYNNEISEKSEIFDDQFSVERPDGSNFTLKIRSTKLEDSAMYFCASSAPSEETQYFGPGTRLLVL.

The J gene is TRBJ2-4, the V gene TRBV14, with D perhaps matching TRBD1 or TRBD2 (5 bases each). Germline-derived CDR1 and CDR2 are SGHDN and FVKESK. Trimming took 3 bases from V and 6 from J, leaving 9 bases between them. This CDR3 region has 13 residues. CDR3 coding DNA: TGTGCCAGCAGCCAGGGGACCTCAAACATTCAGTACTTC. Translating it yields CASSQGTSNIQYF. The complete variable domain, with remaining parts taken from reference TRBV14 and TRBJ2-4, reads EAGVTQFPSHSVIEKGQTVTLRCDPISGHDNLYWYRRVMGKEIKFLLHFVKESKQDESGMPNNRFLAERTGGTYSTLKVQPAELEDSGVYFCASSQGTSNIQYFGAGTRLSVL.

The V gene is TRBV19, the J gene TRBJ2-3; the match to TRBD1 covers 10 bases. Trimming removed 6 bases from V and 8 bases from J; junction bases left unmatched: 8. The V gene's germline CDR1 is LNHDA and CDR2 SQIVND (reference sequence). The CDR3 consists of 14 residues. CDR3 protein: CASSSDRGAGTQYF. CDR3 coding DNA: TGTGCCAGTAGCTCGGACAGGGGGGCGGGTACGCAGTATTTT. The variable domain in full, with the rest retrieved from reference TRBV19 and TRBJ2-3, is DGGITQSPKYLFRKEGQNVTLSCEQNLNHDAMYWYRQDPGQGLRLIYYSQIVNDFQKGDIAEGYSVSREKKESFPLTVTSAQKNPTAFYLCASSSDRGAGTQYFGPGTRLTVL.

V gene TRBV28 combines with J gene TRBJ2-7; the D gene is possibly TRBD1 (6 bases). The CDR3 runs to 14 residues. V lost 5 bases and J lost 3, with 14 bases in between. Germline CDR1 and CDR2: MDHEN and SYDVKM. CDR3 sequence (DNA): TGTGCCAGCAGTAAACGGGACAAATTCTACGAGCAGTACTTC. It is translated as CASSKRDKFYEQYF.

This chain links TRBV10-2 with TRBJ2-7; 11 bases map to TRBD2. The CDR3 loop spans 15 amino acids. V shed 6 bases and J 1 base; nucleotides not matched to a gene: 5. CDR1 and CDR2 from the germline V gene are WSHSY and SAAADI. CDR3 nucleotide sequence: TGCGCCAGCAGGGAACTAGCGGGAGTGTCCTACGAGCAGTACTTC. Amino acid sequence: CASRELAGVSYEQYF.

Comment on this clone: In the same sample, other DNA sequences code for this CDR3. The rearrangement joins TRBV10-3 to TRBJ2-3, with D uncertain. Germline V CDR1 and CDR2: ENHRY, SYGVKD. The CDR3 loop spans 13 amino acids. V dropped 2 bases and J dropped 1 base, with 4 bases sitting between them. The CDR3 region is CAISEGGTDTQYF. The DNA of the CDR3 is TGTGCCATCAGTGAGGGAGGCACAGATACGCAGTATTTT.

The rearrangement links TRBV9 to TRBJ2-1; 11 nucleotides align to TRBD2. V trimming: 5 bases; J trimming: 12 bases; junction bases outside the gene matches: 16. Germline lookup yields CDR1 SGDLS and CDR2 YYNGEE. The CDR3 spans 16 residues. The CDR3 DNA sequence: TGTGCCAGCAGTTTAGCCGGGACTAGCGGCTTCGGGGGGCAGTTCTTC. As protein: CASSLAGTSGFGGQFF.

V is TRBV30 and J is TRBJ2-2; D remains ambiguous. V shed 8 bases and J shed 4 bases, with 17 bases lying between them. Germline V gene sequence: CDR1 GTSNPN, CDR2 SVGIG (reference sequence). The CDR3 has 14 residues. In DNA, the CDR3 is TGTGCCCTCTCTATCGGGTCAGGCACCGGGGAGCTGTTTTTT. Translation: CALSIGSGTGELFF.

The chain carries TRBV30 and TRBJ2-6; D is tentatively TRBD1 or TRBD2 (5 bases each). Germline lookup yields CDR1 GTSNPN and CDR2 SVGIG (reference sequence). V was shortened by 3 bases and J by 4 bases, with 10 bases between the two germline ends. This CDR3 spans 14 amino acids. The CDR3 loop is CAWSGDVGANVLTF. As DNA, the CDR3 is TGTGCCTGGAGCGGGGACGTCGGGGCCAACGTCCTGACTTTC.

This chain links TRBV5-6 with TRBJ2-7; TRBD2 matches 9 bases. Germline loops: CDR1 SGHDT, CDR2 YYEEEE. This CDR3 is 14 amino acids long. The trim removed 2 bases at V and 5 bases at J, leaving 5 bases unmatched. The DNA of the CDR3 is TGTGCCAGCAGCTTAGCGGGAGGCCTCCACGAGCAGTACTTC. This gives the protein CASSLAGGLHEQYF.